The text below deals with one TCR beta chain. This record comes from a study of glioma-infiltrating T cells after dendritic cell vaccination. Whole-study context: Patients had newly diagnosed or recurrent glioblastoma and received dendritic cell vaccines.

Up to about 2 ug genomic DNA was used for TCRB CDR3 amplification. Produced via immunoSEQ multiplex PCR; TCRdb's table is partial and in-frame only. The sample contains roughly 96,000 clones, 70% to 80% of which appear only once. With 7 bases removed from V and 3 bases from J, the gap between germline ends came to 21 bases. The germline CDR1 and CDR2 sequences are MNHNY and SVGAGI (reference sequence). CDR3 length: 16 amino acids. This sequence joins TRBV6-6 and TRBJ1-2; perhaps TRBD1 as D (5 bases). The sample was blood, taken before dendritic cell vaccination. This TCR was sampled from a human donor with glioblastoma. CDR3 residues: CASITGLFIGDYGYTF. CDR3 nucleotide sequence: TGTGCCAGCATTACGGGACTTTTTATCGGTGACTATGGCTACACCTTC.